One and the same sample provided the 26 T cell receptor beta chains below, sequenced in a study of T cell responses to AZD1222 COVID-19 vaccine (dated by TCRdb to the early 2020s). To prepare the library, the immunoSEQ multiplex PCR assay was applied. Not all clones reach the TCRdb copy of this immuneACCESS table, which keeps in-frame sequences only. Checked studies attribute under half of the gap to unresolved V genes and leave the rest unexplained. This sample has around 120,000 clones in its table, and approximately 90% of those were observed once. The ten largest clones capture about 2.5% of the sample. What the time point label conveys for this sample: about 28 days (+/-7) after the second vaccine dose. The sequencing here drew on peripheral blood, taken 28 days after the second AZD1222 dose. These receptors originate from an adult who received the AZD1222 COVID-19 vaccine.

This chain uses TRBV9 with TRBJ1-6, with D possibly TRBD1 on 6 matching bases. The CDR3 extends over 20 amino acids. Germline V gene data show CDR1 as SGDLS and CDR2 as YYNGEE. Trimming shortened V by 0 bases and J by 4 bases, and 23 bases separated the two germline ends. CDR3 nucleotides: TGTGCCAGCAGCGTAGATGGAGGAGGGGACACCCGGACATATAATTCACCCCTCCACTTT. This translates into CASSVDGGGDTRTYNSPLHF.

Here the CDR3 DNA reads TGTGCCAGCAGCCAAGGCGGGGTGGACACTGAAGCTTTCTTT. Encoded protein: CASSQGGVDTEAFF. The chain has TRBV4-2 and TRBJ1-1; D gene uncertain. V was cut by 1 base and J by 3 bases, with 9 bases left in between. In germline, CDR1 is LGHNA, CDR2 YNFKEQ. The CDR3 covers 14 residues.

V usage is TRBV12-3 or TRBV12-4 and J usage is TRBJ1-3; D gene uncertain. This CDR3 comprises 12 residues. V gave up 4 bases and J gave up 8 bases, with 9 bases separating them. The CDR3 loop reads CASSYMGDTIYF. The CDR3 coding sequence is TGTGCCAGCAGTTATATGGGTGACACCATATATTTT.

This clone turned up a few times. The V call is TRBV11-2, the J call TRBJ2-1, with 10 bases matching TRBD2. J lost 3 bases, V lost 4 bases, and 3 bases had no gene match. The CDR3 runs to 15 residues. Germline V gene lookup returns CDR1 SGHAT and CDR2 FQNNGV. The DNA of the CDR3 is TGTGCCAGCAGCTCTCGGACTAGCGGCTACAATGAGCAGTTCTTC. Its protein product is CASSSRTSGYNEQFF.

This CDR3 reads CASSPEHTGELFF. The CDR3, as DNA: TGTGCCAGCTCACCTGAGCACACCGGGGAGCTGTTTTTT. The V gene is TRBV18, the J gene TRBJ2-2; D uncertain. CDR1 and CDR2 from the germline V gene are KGHSH and LQKENI. The ends were cut back, 3 bases at V and 3 bases at J, with 5 bases in the middle. This CDR3 is built from 13 residues.

The chain employs TRBV13 and TRBJ1-2; D unresolved. This CDR3 is built from 13 residues. Between the trimmed V and J ends, which lost 4 bases and 2 bases, there was a span of 8 bases. The V gene's germline CDR1 is PRHDT and CDR2 FYEKMQ (reference sequence). This CDR3 is CASSYIGNYGYTF. CDR3 sequence (DNA): TGTGCCAGCAGCTATATAGGGAACTATGGCTACACCTTC.

The chain uses TRBV19 and TRBJ2-2; no clear D gene. The CDR3 loop spans 14 amino acids. CDR1 is LNHDA and CDR2 is SQIVND in the germline V gene (reference sequence). The V gene lost 6 bases and the J gene lost 0 bases, with 8 bases spanning the gap. The chain's CDR3 is CASRLRANTGELFF. CDR3 coding DNA: TGTGCCAGTAGGCTCCGGGCGAACACCGGGGAGCTGTTTTTT.

The chain is built from TRBV19 and TRBJ1-4, with D tentatively TRBD1 (6 bases). There are 14 residues in the CDR3. With 4 bases removed from V and 7 bases from J, the gap between germline ends came to 13 bases. CDR1 LNHDA and CDR2 SQIVND come from the germline V gene (reference sequence). The CDR3 DNA sequence: TGTGCCAGTAGTAGCGACAGGCGGGGTGAAAAACTGTTTTTT. Its translation is CASSSDRRGEKLFF.

The genes are TRBV14 and TRBJ1-1, with no clear D. CDR3 size: 14 residues. Trimming shortened V by 3 bases and J by 4 bases, and 12 bases separated the two germline ends. CDR1 SGHDN and CDR2 FVKESK come from the germline V gene. This CDR3 is CASSQQTSGTEAFF. CDR3 DNA: TGTGCCAGCAGCCAGCAGACGTCGGGCACTGAAGCTTTCTTT.

V is TRBV2 and J is TRBJ1-1; D is possibly TRBD1 (6 bases). CDR3 length: 14 amino acids. Looked up from germline, CDR1 is SNHLY and CDR2 is FYNNEI. Trimming pared 4 bases from V and 0 bases from J, leaving 9 bases between. The CDR3 here is CASSGQAMNTEAFF. CDR3 in DNA: TGTGCCAGCAGTGGACAGGCAATGAACACTGAAGCTTTCTTT. Using reference TRBV2 and TRBJ1-1 for the parts outside the CDR3, the full variable domain is EPEVTQTPSHQVTQMGQEVILRCVPISNHLYFYWYRQILGQKVEFLVSFYNNEISEKSEIFDDQFSVERPDGSNFTLKIRSTKLEDSAMYFCASSGQAMNTEAFFGQGTRLTVV.

The chain combines TRBV3-1 (or the pseudogene TRBV3-2) with TRBJ2-5, with no clear D. CDR3 length: 12 amino acids. Germline V gives CDR1 LGHDT, CDR2 YNNKEL (reference sequence). V lost 2 bases and J 2 bases, leaving 3 bases between the germline ends. DNA of the CDR3: TGTGCCAGCAGCCAAAATCAAGAGACCCAGTACTTC. It encodes CASSQNQETQYF.

The genes are TRBV6-6 and TRBJ2-1, with 7 bases that match TRBD1. Trimming cost V 5 bases and J 5 bases; bases outside gene matches: 9. From germline, CDR1 is MNHNY and CDR2 SVGAGI (reference sequence). The CDR3 length is 15 residues. The CDR3 DNA follows: TGTGCCAGCAGTCTCACAGGGGTCACGGACAATGAGCAGTTCTTC. It yields the protein CASSLTGVTDNEQFF.

This sequence joins TRBV12-3 or TRBV12-4 and TRBJ1-2, with D possibly TRBD1 on 5 matching bases. V lost 4 bases and J lost 7, with 10 bases in between. There are 12 residues in the CDR3. DNA for the CDR3: TGTGCCAGCAGTTCTCCTGGGGGTGGCTACACCTTC. This gives the protein CASSSPGGGYTF.

The chain recombines TRBV6-5 with TRBJ2-1; 9 bases are shared with TRBD1. Germline CDR1 is MNHEY and CDR2 is SVGAGI. The V gene end was trimmed by 4 bases and the J gene end by 7 bases; junction bases not matched to a gene: 5. The CDR3 extends over 14 amino acids. DNA of the CDR3: TGTGCCAGCAGTTGGGACAGGGTTAGGAATGAGCAGTTCTTC. Translating it yields CASSWDRVRNEQFF.

The chain employs TRBV18 and TRBJ2-5, with no clear D. Deletions cut 0 bases from V and 0 bases from J, with 5 bases between. The CDR3 runs to 14 residues. Germline V lookup: CDR1 KGHSH, CDR2 LQKENI. In DNA form, the CDR3 reads TGTGCCAGCTCACCACCGACACACCAAGAGACCCAGTACTTC. It yields the protein CASSPPTHQETQYF.

This clone appeared a single time. The chain links TRBV4-1 to TRBJ1-4; no clear D gene. CDR3 length: 16 residues. V lost 0 bases and J lost 4, with 12 bases in between. Germline CDR1 and CDR2: MGHRA and YSYEKL. DNA of the CDR3: TGCGCCAGCAGCCAAGATCTAGCGGATTTTAATGAAAAACTGTTTTTT. This translates into CASSQDLADFNEKLFF.

J is TRBJ1-2 and V is TRBV3-1 (or the pseudogene TRBV3-2), with 7 bases lining up with TRBD1. The germline V gene encodes CDR1 LGHDT and CDR2 YNNKEL (reference sequence). The CDR3 sequence is 15 residues long. The trim removed 0 bases at V and 8 bases at J, leaving 9 bases unmatched. CDR3 amino acids: CASSQDQGGIGGYTF. The CDR3 coding sequence is TGTGCCAGCAGCCAAGATCAGGGGGGGATTGGAGGCTACACCTTC.

J is TRBJ2-6 and V is TRBV6-4; D unresolved. Germline CDR1 reads MRHNA; CDR2 reads SNTAGT. Deletions cut 1 base from V and 2 bases from J, with 3 bases between. There are 14 residues in the CDR3. CDR3 sequence reads: CASSDFPGANVLTF. The CDR3 DNA reads TGTGCCAGCAGTGACTTTCCTGGGGCCAACGTCCTGACTTTC.

V is TRBV14 and J is TRBJ2-5; 11 nucleotides match TRBD2. Germline V gene lookup returns CDR1 SGHDN and CDR2 FVKESK. J lost 4 bases, V lost 4 bases, and 5 bases had no gene match. The CDR3 totals 15 residues. The CDR3 protein is CASSPGTSGVETQYF. CDR3 nucleotides: TGTGCCAGCAGCCCGGGGACTAGCGGAGTAGAGACCCAGTACTTC.

CDR3 DNA: TGTGCCAGCCAAAGCGGGGACAGGGGATCCTACGAGCAGTACTTC. It translates to CASQSGDRGSYEQYF. V and J are TRBV3-1 (or the pseudogene TRBV3-2) and TRBJ2-7; 10 nucleotides match TRBD1. The CDR3 runs 15 residues. Germline trimming cut 8 bases from V and 1 base from J; bases unmatched to any gene: 8. CDR1 LGHDT and CDR2 YNNKEL come from the germline V gene (reference sequence).

The genes are TRBV10-3 and TRBJ2-5, with 7 bases identical to TRBD2. After removal of 0 bases from V and 1 base from J, the junction contained 8 bases not matched to a gene. Looked up from germline, CDR1 is ENHRY and CDR2 is SYGVKD. The length of the CDR3 is 17 residues. The CDR3 bases are TGTGCCATCAGTGAGTCGATAGGCTTAGCGGGCCAAGAGACCCAGTACTTC. Protein product: CAISESIGLAGQETQYF.

The V call is TRBV27, the J call TRBJ2-1; D is unresolved. The CDR3 is 12 residues long. Germline V lookup: CDR1 MNHEY, CDR2 SMNVEV (reference sequence). The V end lost 5 bases, the J end lost 6 bases, and 8 bases lay between the germline ends. CDR3 sequence: CASSARRNEQFF. The CDR3 DNA reads TGTGCCAGCAGTGCACGGCGCAATGAGCAGTTCTTC.

The chain combines TRBV19 with TRBJ2-7, with 8 bases matching TRBD1. Germline loops: CDR1 LNHDA, CDR2 SQIVND (reference sequence). This CDR3 contains 16 residues. V was clipped by 4 bases and J by 2 bases; unmatched bases: 10. CDR3 bases: TGTGCCAGTAGTAAGGATGCAGGGGGCATTACCTACGAGCAGTACTTC. It translates to CASSKDAGGITYEQYF.

The rearrangement uses TRBV2 and TRBJ1-1; a possible D gene is TRBD1 (5 bases). With 5 bases removed from V and 4 bases from J, the gap between germline ends came to 14 bases. CDR3 size: 14 residues. CDR1 and CDR2 from the germline V gene are SNHLY and FYNNEI. As DNA, the CDR3 is TGTGCCAGCAGTCGAATCGGGGGAAGCACTGAAGCTTTCTTT. This codes for CASSRIGGSTEAFF.

The rearrangement joins TRBV5-1 to TRBJ1-6; D is ambiguous. Germline V gene lookup returns CDR1 SGHRS and CDR2 YFSETQ. The V gene lost 7 bases and the J gene lost 7 bases, with 15 bases spanning the gap. This CDR3 region has 14 residues. CDR3 nucleotides: TGCGCCAGCGGCATCGGGGAGAGGAATTCACCCCTCCACTTT. It translates to CASGIGERNSPLHF. Filled out from reference TRBV5-1 and TRBJ1-6, the complete variable domain reads KAGVTQTPRYLIKTRGQQVTLSCSPISGHRSVSWYQQTPGQGLQFLFEYFSETQRNKGNFPGRFSGRQFSNSRSEMNVSTLELGDSALYLCASGIGERNSPLHFGNGTRLTVT.

This chain uses TRBV11-3 with TRBJ2-1; TRBD2 matches at 12 bases. Germline trimming cut 4 bases from V and 5 bases from J; bases unmatched to any gene: 9. CDR3 length: 17 residues. Germline CDR1 is SGHNT and CDR2 is YENEEA. CDR3 DNA sequence: TGTGCCAGCAGCTCCGGTCAACTAGCGGGGGGTGACAATGAGCAGTTCTTC. It yields the protein CASSSGQLAGGDNEQFF.